Below, 29 T cell receptor beta chains from the same sample are listed, as sequenced in a study of cytomegalovirus exposure and HLA in healthy donors. The PCR made use of 60 Vbeta and 13 Jbeta primers. Sequencing was performed with immunoSEQ multiplex PCR; in TCRdb, only in-frame clones are kept and a portion is missing. The table shows about 160,000 clones, with over 60% occurring only once. The material sequenced was PBMCs. The receptor source for this set is a woman aged 30 to 39 in good health and CMV-seronegative.

The V and J genes are TRBV5-5 and TRBJ1-2, with D maybe TRBD1 (6 bases). Germline CDR1 SGHKS, CDR2 YYEKEE (reference sequence). Trimming cost V 1 base and J 9 bases, with 19 bases left between them. The CDR3 totals 15 residues. CDR3 region: CASSLRSGQLNRYTF. DNA of the CDR3: TGTGCCAGCAGCTTGCGCTCAGGACAGCTGAATCGCTACACCTTC.

The chain combines TRBV7-9 with TRBJ1-2, with D perhaps matching TRBD1 (5 bases). Deletions cut 3 bases from V and 4 bases from J, with 9 bases between. CDR1 is SEHNR and CDR2 is FQNEAQ in the germline V gene (reference sequence). The CDR3 is 13 residues long. This chain's CDR3 is CASSFGGSYGYTF. The DNA of the CDR3 is TGTGCCAGCAGCTTTGGGGGGTCCTATGGCTACACCTTC.

The J gene is TRBJ1-4, the V gene TRBV30; no clear D gene. In germline, CDR1 is GTSNPN, CDR2 SVGIG (reference sequence). The V end was cut by 3 bases, the J end by 4 bases, with 12 bases between. This CDR3 comprises 14 residues. In DNA, the CDR3 is TGTGCCTGGAGGACACCCGTCCGTAATGAAAAACTGTTTTTT. Its protein is CAWRTPVRNEKLFF. Using reference TRBV30 and TRBJ1-4 for the parts outside the CDR3, the full variable domain is SQTIHQWPATLVQPVGSPLSLECTVEGTSNPNLYWYRQAAGRGLQLLFYSVGIGQISSEVPQNLSASRPQDRQFILSSKKLLLSDSGFYLCAWRTPVRNEKLFFGSGTQLSVL.

The CDR3 protein is CASSLPGAQETQYF. The CDR3 nucleotides read TGTGCCAGCAGTTTGCCAGGGGCCCAAGAGACCCAGTACTTC. V is TRBV28 and J is TRBJ2-5; a weak D match, TRBD1 (6 bases). V was clipped by 3 bases and J by 1 base, with 9 bases between them. This CDR3 region has 14 residues. Germline V CDR1 and CDR2: MDHEN, SYDVKM. Filled out from reference TRBV28 and TRBJ2-5, the complete variable domain reads DVKVTQSSRYLVKRTGEKVFLECVQDMDHENMFWYRQDPGLGLRLIYFSYDVKMKEKGDIPEGYSVSREKKERFSLILESASTNQTSMYLCASSLPGAQETQYFGPGTRLLVL.

This chain uses TRBV6-6 with TRBJ2-7; D possibly corresponds to TRBD2 (5 bases). Germline CDR1 is MNHNY and CDR2 is SVGAGI (reference sequence). The ends were cut back, 0 bases at V and 2 bases at J, with 14 bases in the middle. The length of the CDR3 is 16 residues. The CDR3 DNA follows: TGTGCCAGCAGTTACTCGTTGGTGGGGAGTCCCTACGAGCAGTACTTC. Its protein product is CASSYSLVGSPYEQYF.

The genes are TRBV27 and TRBJ2-7; 9 bases fit TRBD1. The CDR3 sequence is 14 residues long. The V and J ends lost 2 bases and 4 bases, in that order; junction bases with no gene match: 3. CDR1 is MNHEY and CDR2 is SMNVEV in the germline V gene (reference sequence). The CDR3, as DNA: TGTGCCAGCAGTTTAGAGGGGACAGGGTACGAGCAGTACTTC. Translating gives CASSLEGTGYEQYF.

J is TRBJ2-3 and V is TRBV9, with 8 bases that match TRBD1. Germline assignment: CDR1 SGDLS and CDR2 YYNGEE. This CDR3 has 15 residues. V trimming: 5 bases; J trimming: 4 bases; junction bases outside the gene matches: 9. As DNA, the CDR3 is TGTGCCAGCAGTAGGGAGACAGGGGTCGCAGATACGCAGTATTTT. Amino acid sequence: CASSRETGVADTQYF.

CDR3 protein: CASSPPGTSGTDTQYF. The CDR3 DNA reads as TGCGCCAGCAGCCCCCCGGGGACATCTGGCACAGATACGCAGTATTTT. The chain employs TRBV5-1 and TRBJ2-3, with a weak D call TRBD1 (6 bases). Germline loops: CDR1 SGHRS, CDR2 YFSETQ. CDR3 length: 16 residues. V was pared by 4 bases and J by 1 base, with 16 bases between.

The CDR3 sequence: CASRSRTGGILSGNTIYF. The CDR3, as DNA: TGTGCCAGCAGATCGAGGACAGGGGGCATACTATCTGGAAACACCATATATTTT. The V call is TRBV28, the J call TRBJ1-3; TRBD1 agrees at 11 bases. This CDR3 contains 18 residues. Per germline, CDR1 MDHEN and CDR2 SYDVKM. J was trimmed by 1 base and V by 6 bases; bases with no gene match: 11.

As DNA, the CDR3 is TGCGCCAGCAGCCAGGGACAAACGAACACTGAAGCTTTCTTT. Protein product: CASSQGQTNTEAFF. V and J are TRBV4-1 and TRBJ1-1; TRBD1 is a possible D gene (6 bases). The CDR3 runs to 14 residues. CDR1 is MGHRA and CDR2 is YSYEKL in the germline V gene. Trimming stripped 3 bases from V and 1 base from J, with 9 bases between.

The chain has TRBV27 and TRBJ2-3; 10 positions agree with TRBD2. The CDR3 consists of 15 residues. Germline CDR1 MNHEY, CDR2 SMNVEV (reference sequence). V lost 1 base and J lost 4; bases outside the gene matches: 2. The CDR3 coding sequence is TGTGCCAGCAGTTTATTTGGGACTAGCGCAGATACGCAGTATTTT. It is translated as CASSLFGTSADTQYF.

In this sample, this clone turned up a few times. V usage is TRBV15 and J usage is TRBJ2-5; D may be TRBD1 (5 bases). The V end was cut by 0 bases, the J end by 1 base, with 12 bases between. This CDR3 has 16 amino acids. Germline V gives CDR1 LNHNV, CDR2 YYDKDF (reference sequence). The CDR3 protein is CATSRDRASSQETQYF. The DNA for the CDR3 is TGTGCCACCAGCAGAGACAGGGCGTCCAGCCAAGAGACCCAGTACTTC.

The table lists this clone with a few counts. This chain connects TRBV6-1 to TRBJ1-5; D is unclear. The CDR3 contains 12 residues. Germline V lookup: CDR1 MNHNS, CDR2 SASEGT. V lost 5 bases to trimming and J lost 3 bases, with 5 bases between them. The CDR3 region is CASSQINQPQHF. CDR3 DNA sequence: TGTGCCAGCAGTCAGATCAATCAGCCCCAGCATTTT.

The chain couples TRBV27 to TRBJ2-5, with 7 bases aligning to TRBD1. Germline loops: CDR1 MNHEY, CDR2 SMNVEV (reference sequence). The CDR3 contains 14 residues. Trimming at V came to 3 bases and at J to 1 base, leaving 2 bases not matched to a gene. The CDR3 here is CASSLGDSQETQYF. The CDR3 bases are TGTGCCAGCAGTTTGGGGGACAGCCAAGAGACCCAGTACTTC.

The chain recombines TRBV6-6 with TRBJ2-5, with 9 bases that match TRBD1. Judging by the DNA end, TRBJ2-7 fits better; the J call may be wrong. Looked up from germline, CDR1 is MNHNY and CDR2 is SVGAGI (reference sequence). The CDR3 extends over 15 amino acids. For the CDR3, the DNA is TGTGCCAGCAGTACAGGGACAGGGAGCTCCTACGAGCAGTACTTC. Residues: CASSTGTGSSYEQYF.

This clone has only one observation. The rearrangement links TRBV30 to TRBJ2-2; the match to TRBD2 covers 9 bases. Germline-derived CDR1 and CDR2 are GTSNPN and SVGIG (reference sequence). Trimming took 6 bases from V and 4 from J; bases not matched to a gene: 6. The CDR3 runs to 14 residues. The chain's CDR3 is CACILAGLTGELFF. In DNA, the CDR3 is TGTGCCTGTATACTAGCGGGCCTCACCGGGGAGCTGTTTTTT.

The V gene is TRBV28, the J gene TRBJ1-1; D is possibly TRBD1 (6 bases). The CDR3 spans 15 residues. From germline, CDR1 is MDHEN and CDR2 SYDVKM. V gave up 6 bases and J gave up 1 base, with 15 bases separating them. This chain's CDR3 is CASRSNTGWNTEAFF. CDR3 coding DNA: TGTGCCAGCAGATCTAATACAGGGTGGAACACTGAAGCTTTCTTT.

The chain employs TRBV6-5 and TRBJ1-2; the D gene is possibly TRBD1 (6 bases). V was clipped by 6 bases and J by 1 base, with 15 bases between them. From germline, CDR1 is MNHEY and CDR2 SVGAGI. The CDR3 consists of 15 residues. CDR3 loop: CASRPEGDRNYGYTF. CDR3 in DNA: TGTGCCAGCAGGCCCGAGGGGGACCGTAACTATGGCTACACCTTC.

Turning to this clone: The junction departs from the called germline gene at one end, perhaps through a read error. This chain links TRBV5-5 with TRBJ2-7; 9 nucleotides match TRBD1. CDR1 SGHKS and CDR2 YYEKEE come from the germline V gene (reference sequence). The CDR3 totals 15 residues. The CDR3 DNA is TGTGCCAGCAGTCAGGCGGACAGGGGTCTCTACGAGCAGCACTTC. Its translation: CASSQADRGLYEQHF.

This clone was observed a handful of times. The J gene is TRBJ2-1, the V gene TRBV6-1; TRBD2 aligns across 8 bases. V gave up 5 bases and J gave up 8 bases; unmatched junction bases: 8. This CDR3 comprises 14 residues. CDR1 and CDR2 (germline): MNHNS, SASEGT. The CDR3 DNA sequence: TGTGCCAGCAGTCCTACGGGAGGGGGGGATGAGCAGTTCTTC. Amino acid sequence: CASSPTGGGDEQFF.

The count of this clone is one. The chain links TRBV6-5 to TRBJ1-5; TRBD1 is a possible D gene (5 bases). The V gene lost 5 bases and the J gene lost 11 bases, with 16 bases spanning the gap. Per germline, CDR1 MNHEY and CDR2 SVGAGI. The CDR3 loop spans 13 amino acids. Here the CDR3 DNA reads TGTGCCAGCAGTCCGACGCGGACATCGTCCCAGCATTTT. This gives the protein CASSPTRTSSQHF.

J is TRBJ2-7 and V is TRBV27, with D possibly TRBD1 on 6 matching bases. CDR1 and CDR2 from the germline V gene are MNHEY and SMNVEV (reference sequence). V lost 3 bases and J 2 bases, leaving 11 bases between the germline ends. This CDR3 is built from 14 residues. CDR3: CASSLAGETYEQYF. DNA for the CDR3: TGTGCCAGCAGTTTGGCAGGGGAAACCTACGAGCAGTACTTC.

V usage is TRBV6-6 and J usage is TRBJ1-1; a weak D match, TRBD1 (6 bases). The germline CDR1 and CDR2 sequences are MNHNY and SVGAGI (reference sequence). There are 15 residues in the CDR3. V lost 5 bases and J lost 1, with 14 bases in between. The CDR3 region is CASSPPGHTNTEAFF. The CDR3 DNA follows: TGTGCCAGCAGTCCGCCGGGACACACGAACACTGAAGCTTTCTTT.

The chain joins TRBV6-5 to TRBJ1-1; D remains unclear. This CDR3 spans 13 amino acids. The ends were cut back, 5 bases at V and 1 base at J, with 8 bases in the middle. Germline CDR1 MNHEY, CDR2 SVGAGI. Here the CDR3 reads CASSLGPNTEAFF. CDR3 nucleotide sequence: TGTGCCAGCAGTCTGGGCCCGAACACTGAAGCTTTCTTT.

The chain couples TRBV12-2 to TRBJ2-1; the D call TRBD2 from the table was never checked on the DNA. TRBV12-2 is an annotated pseudogene. This CDR3 comprises 20 residues. Here the CDR3 reads CASRLASFVKRERGSSEQFF. The CDR3 bases are TGTGCAAGTCGCTTAGCGAGCTTTGTAAAGCGGGAGAGGGGCTCGAGTGAGCAGTTCTTC.

The rearrangement joins TRBV5-6 to TRBJ1-4; 8 positions match TRBD1. The germline CDR1 and CDR2 sequences are SGHDT and YYEEEE. CDR3 length: 15 amino acids. V lost 3 bases and J lost 8; bases outside the gene matches: 9. CDR3 in DNA: TGTGCCAGCAGCTACCTGACAGGGGTCGGAGAAAAACTGTTTTTT. As protein: CASSYLTGVGEKLFF.

The gene calls are TRBV15 and TRBJ2-3; tentatively, D is TRBD2 (5 bases). The V gene lost 0 bases and the J gene lost 5 bases, with 12 bases spanning the gap. Germline values: CDR1 LNHNV, CDR2 YYDKDF (reference sequence). The CDR3 totals 15 residues. CDR3 nucleotide sequence: TGTGCCACCAGCAGAGATTCTCCGGGGTTAGATACGCAGTATTTT. This sequence encodes CATSRDSPGLDTQYF.

The rearrangement uses TRBV27 and TRBJ1-6; 7 bases are a match to TRBD1. This CDR3 contains 16 residues. V lost 5 bases, J lost 8 bases, and 12 bases stayed unmatched. Germline V gene sequence: CDR1 MNHEY, CDR2 SMNVEV (reference sequence). CDR3 nucleotide sequence: TGTGCCAGCAGTCTACGGGACAGTGTTAGGGATTCACCCCTCCACTTT. Residues: CASSLRDSVRDSPLHF.

The chain uses TRBV7-2 and TRBJ1-1; weak D call: TRBD1 (6 bases). V lost 5 bases, J lost 8 bases, and 9 bases lay in between. The germline CDR1 and CDR2 sequences are SGHTA and FQGNSA. This CDR3 is built from 11 residues. The CDR3 loop reads CASSPGAEAFF. The CDR3 DNA sequence: TGTGCCAGCAGCCCAGGGGCAGAAGCTTTCTTT.